The 30 T cell receptor beta chains reported below all come from one sample, sequenced in a study of regulatory T cells in long-lasting Graves disease. Time point described: newly diagnosed GD, antithyroid drugs for less than 3 months. TCR sequences were obtained from RNA taken from PBMCs. HTBI primers from iRepertoire and Arm-PCR of CDR3 regions yielded the TCR beta libraries. TCRdb analysed the multiplex PCR reads with MiXCR anew, one entry per CDR3 protein. The data show a few hundred thousand distinct CDR3 sequences, approximately 16% seen once. This sample also appeared in a second study, on T cells in Graves' hyperthyroidism and ophthalmopathy.

The material sequenced was peripheral blood mononuclear cells (PBMCs), taken at new diagnosis, from a patient treated with antithyroid drugs. These receptors were taken from a woman aged 40-49 years with Graves disease.

About this clonotype itself: This may arise from a read error, as a much more abundant clone is one base away. The chain links TRBV6-2 or TRBV6-3 to TRBJ2-2; 8 bases line up with TRBD2. Losses at the gene ends were 8 bases for V and 7 bases for J; bases not matched to a gene: 15. Germline V CDR1 and CDR2: MNHEY, SVGEGT. This CDR3 comprises 16 residues. The CDR3 DNA is TGTGCCAGCGGTGTACCCGGGACTAGGCGATTCGGGGAGCTGTTTTTT. Translation: CASGVPGTRRFGELFF.

This clonotype appeared a few times. The chain combines TRBV6-1 with TRBJ2-1, with TRBD1 matching 8 bases. V was clipped by 6 bases and J by 6 bases; unmatched bases: 13. Germline CDR1 and CDR2: MNHNS and SASEGT. The CDR3 is 16 amino acids. The CDR3 DNA sequence: TGTGCCAGCAGCCCTAGGACAGGGATTGCAGGCAATGAGCAGTTCTTC. Its protein is CASSPRTGIAGNEQFF.

The table lists this clonotype with many counts. The V call is TRBV28, the J call TRBJ2-7, with D tentatively TRBD2 (6 bases). Trimming stripped 8 bases from V and 0 bases from J, with 20 bases between. There are 16 residues in the CDR3. CDR1 is MDHEN and CDR2 is SYDVKM in the germline V gene. This chain's CDR3 is CASQSGYRTHSYEQYF. In DNA form, the CDR3 reads TGTGCCAGCCAAAGCGGGTATCGGACCCACTCCTACGAGCAGTACTTC.

With respect to this clonotype: Possible read error: a much larger clone is one base away. The J gene is TRBJ2-7, the V gene TRBV12-3 or TRBV12-4; D gene uncertain. This CDR3 spans 11 amino acids. V lost 4 bases, J lost 2 bases, and 3 bases lay in between. The CDR3 nucleotides are TGTGCCAGCAGTTACCCCTACGAGCAGTACTTC. Its translation is CASSYPYEQYF.

The V gene is TRBV18, the J gene TRBJ2-5; D ambiguous. The CDR3 extends over 13 amino acids. Trimming took off 5 bases at V and 2 bases at J, with 9 bases between the two ends. Per the germline V gene, CDR1 is KGHSH and CDR2 is LQKENI. The CDR3 reads CASSTVLQETQYF. CDR3 in DNA: TGTGCCAGCTCAACTGTTTTACAAGAGACCCAGTACTTC.

The chain combines TRBV7-8 with TRBJ2-2; no firm D call. Deletions cut 4 bases from V and 3 bases from J, with 9 bases between. The germline CDR1 and CDR2 sequences are SGHVS and FQNEAQ. The CDR3 runs 14 residues. CDR3 coding DNA: TGTGCCAGCAGCTCCATGCGGTACACCGGGGAGCTGTTTTTT. This gives the protein CASSSMRYTGELFF. Full variable domain (remainder filled in from reference TRBV7-8 and TRBJ2-2): GAGVSQSPRYKVAKRGQDVALRCDPISGHVSLFWYQQALGQGPEFLTYFQNEAQLDKSGLPSDRFFAERPEGSVSTLKIQRTQQEDSAVYLCASSSMRYTGELFFGEGSRLTVL.

This clonotype was detected ten times or more. This chain connects TRBV29-1 to TRBJ1-1; the D is unclear. Germline assignment: CDR1 SQVTM and CDR2 ANQGSEA. Trimming pared 6 bases from V and 0 bases from J, leaving 11 bases between. This CDR3 comprises 13 residues. CDR3 nucleotide sequence: TGCAGCGTAGAAACTACAGTGAACACTGAAGCTTTCTTT. Its translation is CSVETTVNTEAFF.

Here the CDR3 DNA reads TGTGCCAGCAGCTCCTATCCCGATTGGGAGGGGAATCAGCCCCAGCATTTT. Amino acid sequence: CASSSYPDWEGNQPQHF. The chain recombines TRBV7-2 with TRBJ1-5; D possibly corresponds to TRBD1 (5 bases). The CDR3 is 17 amino acids. V was trimmed by 4 bases and J by 4 bases, leaving 20 bases between them. Germline V gene data show CDR1 as SGHTA and CDR2 as FQGNSA.

Comment on this clonotype: A much larger clone lies a single base off, so this may be a read error. The gene calls are TRBV7-9 and TRBJ2-7, with a weak D call TRBD1 (6 bases). The germline gives CDR1 SEHNR, CDR2 FQNEAQ (reference sequence). CDR3 length: 14 residues. DNA for the CDR3: TGTGCCAACAGCTCCAGGGGTAATTTCTACGAGCAGTACTTC. Encoded protein: CANSSRGNFYEQYF.

This clonotype showed up many times. Its ends do not fully match the called genes, so a read error is possible. The rearrangement links TRBV20-1 to TRBJ1-6, with a weak D call TRBD1 (5 bases). Germline assignment: CDR1 DFQATT and CDR2 SNEGSKA (reference sequence). The CDR3 totals 13 residues. The CDR3 loop is CSAQGGYNSPLHF. The CDR3 nucleotides read TGCAGTGCCCAGGGAGGGTATAACTCACCCCTCCACTTT.

This clonotype was observed a few times. The chain uses TRBV19 and TRBJ2-2, with TRBD2 matching 10 bases. After removal of 1 base from V and 6 bases from J, the junction contained 11 bases not matched to a gene. This CDR3 has 18 residues. Germline CDR1 reads LNHDA; CDR2 reads SQIVND (reference sequence). In DNA form, the CDR3 reads TGTGCCAGTAGTATAGCCCACCCTGCACTAGCGGGGTCCGGGGAGCTGTTTTTT. Protein: CASSIAHPALAGSGELFF.

The chain uses TRBV7-9 and TRBJ2-5; TRBD1 matches 7 bases. Trimming at V came to 3 bases and at J to 4 bases, leaving 14 bases not matched to a gene. The germline gives CDR1 SEHNR, CDR2 FQNEAQ (reference sequence). The CDR3 totals 17 residues. CDR3 in DNA: TGTGCCAGCAGCTTTCTGGCCGCGACAGGGATAGGAGAGACCCAGTACTTC. It is translated as CASSFLAATGIGETQYF.

This clonotype was seen ten or more times. J is TRBJ2-3 and V is TRBV5-5, with no clear D. Germline CDR1 reads SGHKS; CDR2 reads YYEKEE (reference sequence). The germline V and J ends were trimmed by 1 base and 0 bases, with 6 bases remaining between them. The CDR3 is 14 amino acids. Here the CDR3 DNA reads TGTGCCAGCAGCTTGTCCTCTAGCACAGATACGCAGTATTTT. This encodes CASSLSSSTDTQYF.

This clonotype appeared many times. The chain has TRBV12-3 or TRBV12-4 and TRBJ2-3, with D hard to call. Deletions cut 7 bases from V and 4 bases from J, with 21 bases between. This CDR3 is 16 amino acids long. CDR3 protein: CASTQIGRKLADTQYF. As DNA, the CDR3 is TGTGCCAGCACCCAAATTGGGCGGAAGCTTGCAGATACGCAGTATTTT.

This clonotype showed up just a few times. The gene calls are TRBV4-1 and TRBJ2-5; TRBD2 aligns across 15 bases. The J call is doubtful: the DNA matches TRBJ2-1 better. CDR1 and CDR2 from the germline V gene are MGHRA and YSYEKL. The CDR3 has 15 residues. CDR3 DNA sequence: TGCGCCAGCAGCCAAGAAGGGACTAGCGGGAGGGAGCAGTTCTTC. Translated, it gives CASSQEGTSGREQFF.

This clonotype was observed at least ten times. The chain is built from TRBV27 and TRBJ1-6; TRBD1 aligns across 11 bases. Looked up from germline, CDR1 is MNHEY and CDR2 is SMNVEV (reference sequence). V dropped 3 bases and J dropped 10; count of bases not matched to a gene: 5. This CDR3 has 15 amino acids. The CDR3 protein is CASSFGQGAGSPLHF. The CDR3, as DNA: TGTGCCAGCAGTTTTGGACAGGGGGCCGGGTCACCCCTCCACTTT.

For this clonotype: A much larger clone lies a single base off, so this may be a read error. This CDR3 is missing its conserved last phenylalanine or tryptophan, likely due to a read error. This rearrangement joins TRBV2 to TRBJ2-7; TRBD2 is a possible D gene (7 bases). The CDR3 contains 13 residues. Trimming pared 5 bases from V and 9 bases from J, leaving 17 bases between. The germline gives CDR1 SNHLY, CDR2 FYNNEI. CDR3: CASSPTGGGAQYS. The CDR3 DNA reads TGTGCCAGCAGTCCCACGGGGGGCGGAGCGCAGTACTCC.

Only a few counts were recorded for this clonotype. CDR3 residues: CSARDRGLAGGPYIRSYNEQFF. The CDR3 DNA reads as TGCAGTGCTAGAGATAGAGGACTAGCGGGAGGGCCATACATACGGTCCTACAATGAGCAGTTCTTC. The chain uses TRBV20-1 and TRBJ2-1, with 15 bases fitting TRBD2. With 0 bases clipped from V and 1 base from J, the junction kept 16 bases outside the gene matches. Germline-derived CDR1 and CDR2 are DFQATT and SNEGSKA (reference sequence). This CDR3 is 22 amino acids long.

This clonotype came up many times. V usage is TRBV2 and J usage is TRBJ2-1; 8 bases match TRBD2. The germline V gene encodes CDR1 SNHLY and CDR2 FYNNEI. The CDR3 runs to 16 residues. J gave up 2 bases and V 5 bases, and 8 bases lay outside the gene matches. CDR3 loop: CASSPLAGSTYNEQFF. In DNA form, the CDR3 reads TGTGCCAGCAGTCCCCTAGCGGGTTCAACCTACAATGAGCAGTTCTTC.

The chain uses TRBV4-3 and TRBJ2-1; D is unclear. Germline-derived CDR1 and CDR2 are LGHNA and YSLEER. V dropped 0 bases and J dropped 0 bases, with 6 bases sitting between them. This CDR3 contains 15 residues. The CDR3 DNA sequence: TGCGCCAGCAGCCAAGAGGCGAGCTCCTACAATGAGCAGTTCTTC. Protein: CASSQEASSYNEQFF.

This clonotype was counted ten times or more. The J gene is TRBJ2-7, the V gene TRBV11-2, with D uncertain. Trimming removed 2 bases at V and 3 bases at J, with 11 bases between. Germline V lookup: CDR1 SGHAT, CDR2 FQNNGV. This CDR3 is built from 14 residues. The CDR3 nucleotides read TGTGCCAGCAGCTTACATAATAGCTACTACGAGCAGTACTTC. Translating it yields CASSLHNSYYEQYF.

There are a few counts of this clonotype. The chain is built from TRBV5-1 and TRBJ2-1, with D perhaps assigned TRBD1 or TRBD2 (6 bases each). CDR3 length: 14 residues. V was shortened by 0 bases and J by 9 bases, with 13 bases between the two germline ends. Germline V lookup: CDR1 SGHRS, CDR2 YFSETQ. The chain's CDR3 is CASSLDGGFGEQFF. The CDR3 bases are TGCGCCAGCAGCTTGGACGGGGGCTTTGGTGAGCAGTTCTTC.

V gene TRBV6-5 combines with J gene TRBJ2-3; D might be TRBD1 or TRBD2, each matching 5 bases. The ends were cut back, 2 bases at V and 2 bases at J, with 5 bases in the middle. The CDR3 spans 13 residues. CDR1 and CDR2 (germline): MNHEY, SVGAGI. The CDR3 sequence: CASSYGTTDTQYF. DNA for the CDR3: TGTGCCAGCAGTTACGGGACCACAGATACGCAGTATTTT.

About this clonotype: Just one base apart from a much larger clone, this may be a read error. The chain links TRBV28 to TRBJ1-4; D gene unclear. Germline CDR1 and CDR2: MDHEN and SYDVKM. The CDR3 is made up of 14 amino acids. Trimming stripped 8 bases from V and 12 bases from J, with 22 bases between. CDR3 residues: CASGVLIFREELFF. The CDR3 bases are TGTGCCAGCGGCGTATTGATATTTCGGGAAGAACTGTTTTTT. The full variable domain, rest sourced from reference TRBV28 and TRBJ1-4, is DVKVTQSSRYLVKRTGEKVFLECVQDMDHENMFWYRQDPGLGLRLIYFSYDVKMKEKGDIPEGYSVSREKKERFSLILESASTNQTSMYLCASGVLIFREELFFGSGTQLSVL.

This chain joins TRBV6-2 or TRBV6-3 and TRBJ2-1; TRBD2 might be the D (6 bases). The germline V gene encodes CDR1 MNHEY and CDR2 SVGEGT. Trimming stripped 5 bases from V and 3 bases from J, with 14 bases between. The CDR3 sequence is 15 residues long. The CDR3 loop reads CASSVPSGDYNEQFF. The CDR3 coding sequence is TGTGCCAGCAGTGTTCCTTCGGGGGACTACAATGAGCAGTTCTTC.

The CDR3 DNA sequence: TGCAGTGCTATCCTAGATGGTGAGCAGTTCTTC. As protein: CSAILDGEQFF. The chain combines TRBV20-1 with TRBJ2-1; D call uncertain. The V and J ends lost 4 bases and 9 bases respectively, with 10 bases between them. Germline values: CDR1 DFQATT, CDR2 SNEGSKA (reference sequence). The CDR3 consists of 11 residues.

This clonotype was recorded at least ten times. The chain joins TRBV24-1 to TRBJ2-5, with 12 bases that match TRBD2. The CDR3 has 16 amino acids. Germline lookup yields CDR1 KGHDR and CDR2 SFDVKD. The ends lost 5 bases at V and 4 bases at J; junction bases unmatched: 7. This chain's CDR3 is CATSGPSGRAGETQYF. Written as DNA, the CDR3 is TGTGCCACCAGTGGCCCTAGCGGGAGGGCCGGAGAGACCCAGTACTTC.

The V and J genes are TRBV7-9 and TRBJ1-2; unclear D gene. The CDR3 is 12 residues long. CDR1 is SEHNR, CDR2 FQNEAQ, per germline (reference sequence). The V and J ends lost 1 base and 6 bases respectively, with 6 bases between them. Written as DNA, the CDR3 is TGTGCCAGCAGCTTAGGGGCGGATGGCTACACCTTC. Translated, it gives CASSLGADGYTF.

This clonotype was found many times. The chain couples TRBV28 to TRBJ1-5; D is unclear. This CDR3 has 15 amino acids. Germline assignment: CDR1 MDHEN and CDR2 SYDVKM. Trimming took off 6 bases at V and 3 bases at J, with 15 bases between the two ends. CDR3 DNA sequence: TGTGCCAGCAGATCGGGGTCAGCAGACAATCAGCCCCAGCATTTT. Its translation: CASRSGSADNQPQHF.

There are a few counts of this clonotype. This chain joins TRBV11-1 and TRBJ2-1, with D uncertain. Between the trimmed V and J ends, which lost 0 bases and 4 bases, there was a span of 13 bases. The length of the CDR3 is 16 residues. Germline CDR1 is SGHAT and CDR2 is FQDESV (reference sequence). CDR3 sequence reads: CASSLAQLTLYNEQFF. CDR3 DNA: TGTGCCAGCAGCTTAGCGCAGCTCACCCTTTACAATGAGCAGTTCTTC.